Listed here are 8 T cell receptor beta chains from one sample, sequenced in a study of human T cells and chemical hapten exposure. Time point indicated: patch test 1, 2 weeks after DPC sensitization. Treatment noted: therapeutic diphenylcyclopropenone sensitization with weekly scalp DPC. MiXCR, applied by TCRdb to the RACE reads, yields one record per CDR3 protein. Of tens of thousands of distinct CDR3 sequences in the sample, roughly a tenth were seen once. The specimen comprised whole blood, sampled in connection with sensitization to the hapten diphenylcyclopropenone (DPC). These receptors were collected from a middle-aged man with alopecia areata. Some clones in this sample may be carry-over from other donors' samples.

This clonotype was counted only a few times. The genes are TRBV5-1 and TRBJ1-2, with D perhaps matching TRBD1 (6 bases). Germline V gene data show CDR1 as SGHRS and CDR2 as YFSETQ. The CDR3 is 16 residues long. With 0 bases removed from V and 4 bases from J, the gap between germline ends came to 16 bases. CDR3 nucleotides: TGCGCCAGCAGCTTGGGCTCCCTAGGGGGGTCCTATGGCTACACCTTC. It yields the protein CASSLGSLGGSYGYTF.

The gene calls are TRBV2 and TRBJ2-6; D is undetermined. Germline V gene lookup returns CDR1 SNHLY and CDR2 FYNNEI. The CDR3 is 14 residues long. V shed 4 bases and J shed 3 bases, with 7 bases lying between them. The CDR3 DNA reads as TGTGCCAGCAGTGGTGGTCGTGGGGCCAACGTCCTGACTTTC. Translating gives CASSGGRGANVLTF. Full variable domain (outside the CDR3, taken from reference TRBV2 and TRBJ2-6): EPEVTQTPSHQVTQMGQEVILRCVPISNHLYFYWYRQILGQKVEFLVSFYNNEISEKSEIFDDQFSVERPDGSNFTLKIRSTKLEDSAMYFCASSGGRGANVLTFGAGSRLTVL.

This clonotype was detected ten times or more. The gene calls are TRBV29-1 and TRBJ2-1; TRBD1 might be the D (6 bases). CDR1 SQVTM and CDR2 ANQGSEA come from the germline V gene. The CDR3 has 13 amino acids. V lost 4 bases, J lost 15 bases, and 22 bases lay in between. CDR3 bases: TGCAGCGTTGGACTACAGGGCCATGGGTTTCGGTTCTTC. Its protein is CSVGLQGHGFRFF.

CDR3 coding DNA: TGTGCCAGCAGCTACCGGCGGGTAGTAGCGGGAGAGAATGAGCAGTTCTTC. It specifies CASSYRRVVAGENEQFF. The genes are TRBV7-2 and TRBJ2-1; TRBD2 aligns across 9 bases. Unmatched junction bases numbered 14, after V lost 4 bases and J lost 7 bases. The V gene's germline CDR1 is SGHTA and CDR2 FQGNSA. This CDR3 has 17 residues. The whole variable domain, remainder taken from reference TRBV7-2 and TRBJ2-1, is GAGVSQSPSNKVTEKGKDVELRCDPISGHTALYWYRQSLGQGLEFLIYFQGNSAPDKSGLPSDRFSAERTGGSVSTLTIQRTQQEDSAVYLCASSYRRVVAGENEQFFGPGTRLTVL.

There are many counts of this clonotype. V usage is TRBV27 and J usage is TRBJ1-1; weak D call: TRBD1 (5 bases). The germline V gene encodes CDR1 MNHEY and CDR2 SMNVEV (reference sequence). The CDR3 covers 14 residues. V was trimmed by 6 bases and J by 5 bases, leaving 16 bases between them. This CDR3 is CASSNPPDITEAFF. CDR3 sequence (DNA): TGTGCCAGCAGCAACCCTCCGGACATAACTGAAGCTTTCTTT.

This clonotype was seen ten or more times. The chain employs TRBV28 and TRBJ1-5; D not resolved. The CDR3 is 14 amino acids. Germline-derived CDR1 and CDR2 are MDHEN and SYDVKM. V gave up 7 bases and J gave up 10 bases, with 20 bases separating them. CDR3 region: CASTPGEGRRPQHF. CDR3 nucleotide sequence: TGTGCCAGCACCCCTGGGGAGGGAAGAAGACCCCAGCATTTT.

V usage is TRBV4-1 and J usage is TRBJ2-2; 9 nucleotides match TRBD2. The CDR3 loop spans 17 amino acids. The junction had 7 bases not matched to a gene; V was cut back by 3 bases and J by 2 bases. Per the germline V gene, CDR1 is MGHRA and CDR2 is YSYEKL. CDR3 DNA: TGCGCCAGCAGCCAGTTACAGCTAGCGGGAAACACCGGGGAGCTGTTTTTT. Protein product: CASSQLQLAGNTGELFF.

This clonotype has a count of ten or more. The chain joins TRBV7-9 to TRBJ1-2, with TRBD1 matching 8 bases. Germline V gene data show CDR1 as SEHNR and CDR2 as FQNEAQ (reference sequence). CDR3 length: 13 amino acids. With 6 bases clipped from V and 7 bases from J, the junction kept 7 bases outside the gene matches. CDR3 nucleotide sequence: TGTGCCAGCAGTCTCGACAGGGGAGGTGGCTACACCTTC. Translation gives CASSLDRGGGYTF.